This T cell receptor (beta chain) was sequenced during a study of T cell changes during pregnancy in multiple sclerosis. Assay: immunoSEQ multiplex PCR; the TCRdb copy retains only in-frame clones and omits some. The sample lists 100,000 or so clones, about 93% occurring once. The TCR sequence derives from a female donor with multiple sclerosis, enrolled in a pregnancy study. Sequencing was performed on peripheral blood, taken in the first trimester of pregnancy.

CDR3 in amino acids: CASADRGRANTEAFF. CDR3 DNA: TGTGCCAGCGCAGACAGGGGCCGAGCTAACACTGAAGCTTTCTTT. V is TRBV19 and J is TRBJ1-1, with 8 bases that match TRBD1. The CDR3 is 15 amino acids. CDR1 LNHDA and CDR2 SQIVND come from the germline V gene (reference sequence). V shed 9 bases and J 2 bases; nucleotides not matched to a gene: 11. The full variable domain, with the rest looked up from reference TRBV19 and TRBJ1-1, is DGGITQSPKYLFRKEGQNVTLSCEQNLNHDAMYWYRQDPGQGLRLIYYSQIVNDFQKGDIAEGYSVSREKKESFPLTVTSAQKNPTAFYLCASADRGRANTEAFFGQGTRLTVV.